Following are 27 T cell receptor beta chains from one sample sequenced in a study of shared clonotypes between healthy human individuals. Using immunoSEQ multiplex PCR, the repertoire was profiled, and TCRdb retains in-frame clones only, with some absent. The sample shows 1.5 million to 1.9 million clones, 95% to 99% of them seen only once. Sequencing used naive CD4+ T cells sorted from blood. The subset is: CD45RA+ positively selected. These receptors came from a man aged 30-40 years in good health.

CDR3 in amino acids: CASSRRTSSYEQYF. CDR3 sequence (DNA): TGTGCCAGTAGTAGGCGGACTAGCTCCTACGAGCAGTACTTC. The chain links TRBV19 to TRBJ2-7; 7 bases match TRBD2. Germline V gene sequence: CDR1 LNHDA, CDR2 SQIVND (reference sequence). J lost 0 bases, V lost 4 bases, and 3 bases had no gene match. This CDR3 has 14 amino acids.

The chain combines TRBV28 with TRBJ2-1; 10 bases map to TRBD1. The CDR3 spans 16 residues. J gave up 8 bases and V 2 bases, and 9 bases lay outside the gene matches. The germline CDR1 and CDR2 sequences are MDHEN and SYDVKM. The CDR3 DNA reads as TGTGCCAGCAGTTTACTCTTGGGACAGGGGATCGATGAGCAGTTCTTC. Amino acid sequence: CASSLLLGQGIDEQFF.

The genes are TRBV19 and TRBJ2-1, with 8 nucleotides matching TRBD2. This CDR3 is built from 16 residues. Germline CDR1 reads LNHDA; CDR2 reads SQIVND (reference sequence). V shed 6 bases, J shed 0 bases, and the junction held 7 bases outside the gene matches. CDR3 nucleotide sequence: TGTGCCAGTAGACCCCGGGGGGGGGACTCCTACAATGAGCAGTTCTTC. It codes for CASRPRGGDSYNEQFF.

The V gene is TRBV7-2, the J gene TRBJ2-3; D is ambiguous. Germline values: CDR1 SGHTA, CDR2 FQGNSA. V shed 4 bases and J shed 4 bases, with 9 bases lying between them. The CDR3 has 13 residues. CDR3 in amino acids: CASSSPPADTQYF. CDR3 in DNA: TGTGCCAGCAGCTCCCCACCCGCAGATACGCAGTATTTT.

This clone came up a few times. This sequence joins TRBV6-1 and TRBJ1-4, with 9 bases fitting TRBD1. Per the germline V gene, CDR1 is MNHNS and CDR2 is SASEGT. The trim removed 5 bases at V and 3 bases at J, leaving 7 bases unmatched. This CDR3 is built from 16 residues. This CDR3 reads CASSQDRDRANEKLFF. The CDR3 DNA reads TGTGCCAGCAGTCAAGACCGGGACAGGGCTAATGAAAAACTGTTTTTT.

The chain employs TRBV25-1 and TRBJ1-1; D is uncertain. Germline values: CDR1 MGHDK, CDR2 SYGVNS. V was clipped by 5 bases and J by 13 bases, with 17 bases between them. The CDR3 has 12 residues. The CDR3 is CASSHGKEFFFF. DNA for the CDR3: TGTGCCAGCAGTCACGGAAAGGAGTTCTTTTTCTTT.

This sequence joins TRBV9 and TRBJ2-3; either TRBD1 or TRBD2 may fit D (5 bases each). There are 16 residues in the CDR3. The germline gives CDR1 SGDLS, CDR2 YYNGEE. V shed 1 base and J shed 4 bases, with 16 bases lying between them. The CDR3 coding sequence is TGTGCCAGCAGCGTAAGGGGTGTGACTAACTCAGATACGCAGTATTTT. Translated: CASSVRGVTNSDTQYF.

The CDR3 DNA is TGTGCCAGCTCCCCGCGGGGGATTTCCCAAGAGACCCAGTACTTC. Protein sequence: CASSPRGISQETQYF. The chain carries TRBV18 and TRBJ2-5, with 7 bases lining up with TRBD2. Germline lookup yields CDR1 KGHSH and CDR2 LQKENI. This CDR3 is 15 amino acids long. V was clipped by 6 bases and J by 1 base; unmatched bases: 8.

DNA for the CDR3: TGTGCCATCAGTCACAGCTCAGGAGGAACCGGGGAGCTGTTTTTT. It is translated as CAISHSSGGTGELFF. The rearrangement joins TRBV10-3 to TRBJ2-2; a weak D match, TRBD2 (5 bases). Germline CDR1 ENHRY, CDR2 SYGVKD. This CDR3 is built from 15 residues. The V end was cut by 5 bases, the J end by 5 bases, with 15 bases between.

The V and J genes are TRBV7-3 and TRBJ2-7; either TRBD1 or TRBD2 may fit D (5 bases each). Trimming removed 4 bases from V and 2 bases from J, with 18 bases in between. The CDR3 sequence is 16 residues long. Germline V lookup: CDR1 SGHTA, CDR2 FQGTGA. Here the CDR3 reads CASSSPGRSGTYEQYF. The CDR3 DNA reads TGTGCCAGCAGCTCCCCGGGACGGTCAGGAACCTACGAGCAGTACTTC.

The V gene is TRBV7-3, the J gene TRBJ2-5; TRBD2 matches at 11 bases. The CDR3 is 19 residues long. V dropped 1 base and J dropped 4; count of bases not matched to a gene: 14. Germline V gene sequence: CDR1 SGHTA, CDR2 FQGTGA. CDR3 region: CASSLRGGLAGGEGETQYF. The CDR3 bases are TGTGCCAGCAGCTTAAGGGGAGGACTAGCGGGTGGGGAGGGAGAGACCCAGTACTTC.

The chain has TRBV7-9 and TRBJ1-5, with a possible D match to TRBD1 (5 bases). Germline V gene data show CDR1 as SEHNR and CDR2 as FQNEAQ (reference sequence). The CDR3 is made up of 15 amino acids. V was cut by 1 base and J by 2 bases, with 9 bases left in between. The CDR3 coding sequence is TGTGCCAGCAGCTTAGACCCGGGGGGCAATCAGCCCCAGCATTTT. Encoded protein: CASSLDPGGNQPQHF. The complete variable domain, with remaining parts taken from reference TRBV7-9 and TRBJ1-5, reads DTGVSQNPRHKITKRGQNVTFRCDPISEHNRLYWYRQTLGQGPEFLTYFQNEAQLEKSRLLSDRFSAERPKGSFSTLEIQRTEQGDSAMYLCASSLDPGGNQPQHFGDGTRLSIL.

This chain uses TRBV7-2 with TRBJ2-1, with 7 bases lining up with TRBD1. Germline CDR1 is SGHTA and CDR2 is FQGNSA. The CDR3 runs 14 residues. Trimming at V came to 2 bases and at J to 6 bases, leaving 4 bases not matched to a gene. Written as DNA, the CDR3 is TGTGCCAGCAGCTTACGGACAGGAGCCAATGAGCAGTTCTTC. This encodes CASSLRTGANEQFF.

This chain links TRBV5-1 with TRBJ2-5, with 7 nucleotides matching TRBD2. Germline trimming cut 0 bases from V and 5 bases from J; bases unmatched to any gene: 4. The CDR3 is made up of 14 amino acids. Germline CDR1 and CDR2: SGHRS and YFSETQ. The CDR3 loop is CASSLEGGMETQYF. The CDR3 DNA sequence: TGCGCCAGCAGCTTGGAGGGAGGGATGGAGACCCAGTACTTC.

V is TRBV6-4 and J is TRBJ2-1; weak D call: TRBD2 (6 bases). V lost 4 bases and J lost 9, with 22 bases in between. There are 16 residues in the CDR3. Germline V lookup: CDR1 MRHNA, CDR2 SNTAGT. CDR3 sequence reads: CASSGTSGLPVGEQFF. The CDR3, as DNA: TGTGCCAGCAGTGGGACATCGGGACTCCCAGTTGGTGAGCAGTTCTTC.

V is TRBV7-9 and J is TRBJ2-7; D not certain. V shed 3 bases and J shed 3 bases, with 12 bases lying between them. This CDR3 contains 14 residues. Germline assignment: CDR1 SEHNR and CDR2 FQNEAQ (reference sequence). Here the CDR3 reads CASSLSQVHYEQYF. The DNA of the CDR3 is TGTGCCAGCAGCTTGTCTCAGGTCCACTACGAGCAGTACTTC.

The V gene is TRBV5-8, the J gene TRBJ1-4; perhaps TRBD1 as D (5 bases). Germline CDR1 reads SGHTS; CDR2 reads YDEGEE. V was cut by 0 bases and J by 0 bases, with 6 bases left in between. The CDR3 is made up of 15 amino acids. Here the CDR3 reads CASSLGDSTNEKLFF. Written as DNA, the CDR3 is TGTGCCAGCAGCTTGGGGGACTCAACTAATGAAAAACTGTTTTTT. The whole variable domain, filled in from reference TRBV5-8 and TRBJ1-4, reads EAGVTQSPTHLIKTRGQQATLRCSPISGHTSVYWYQQALGLGLQFLLWYDEGEERNRGNFPPRFSGRQFPNYSSELNVNALELEDSALYLCASSLGDSTNEKLFFGSGTQLSVL.

This chain links TRBV9 with TRBJ2-1; D may be TRBD1 or TRBD2 (5 bases each). The CDR3 spans 18 residues. V was cut by 3 bases and J by 0 bases, with 19 bases left in between. The germline CDR1 and CDR2 sequences are SGDLS and YYNGEE. The CDR3 nucleotides read TGTGCCAGCAGCGGAGCAGGGACGGACGAGAGCTCCTACAATGAGCAGTTCTTC. Translated: CASSGAGTDESSYNEQFF.

This clone was found once. J is TRBJ1-1 and V is TRBV19, with 7 bases identical to TRBD1. Per germline, CDR1 LNHDA and CDR2 SQIVND (reference sequence). The CDR3 spans 15 residues. Unmatched junction bases numbered 11, after V lost 6 bases and J lost 4 bases. DNA of the CDR3: TGTGCCAGTAGGCGAACAGGGGTGGGGAGCACTGAAGCTTTCTTT. Amino acids: CASRRTGVGSTEAFF.

The chain couples TRBV5-4 to TRBJ2-2; TRBD2 matches at 7 bases. V shed 3 bases, J shed 5 bases, and the junction held 13 bases outside the gene matches. Germline CDR1 is SGHNT and CDR2 is YYREEE (reference sequence). This CDR3 has 17 amino acids. Here the CDR3 reads CASSSARGGRRTGELFF. In DNA, the CDR3 is TGTGCCAGCAGCTCGGCGAGGGGCGGGAGACGTACCGGGGAGCTGTTTTTT.

This chain uses TRBV7-3 with TRBJ2-3; the match to TRBD2 covers 9 bases. CDR3 size: 16 residues. Germline CDR1 reads SGHTA; CDR2 reads FQGTGA. V lost 6 bases to trimming and J lost 0 bases; unmatched junction nucleotides: 7. The CDR3 here is CASSVTSGYSTDTQYF. The CDR3 nucleotides read TGTGCCAGCAGTGTAACTAGCGGGTATAGCACAGATACGCAGTATTTT.

Here the CDR3 DNA reads TGCAGCGTTGAGGACAGGGGGCGCGATGGCTACACCTTC. It translates to CSVEDRGRDGYTF. The V and J genes are TRBV29-1 and TRBJ1-2, with TRBD1 matching 11 bases. Per the germline V gene, CDR1 is SQVTM and CDR2 is ANQGSEA. CDR3 length equals 13 residues. Losses at the gene ends were 3 bases for V and 6 bases for J; bases not matched to a gene: 3.

The chain joins TRBV7-8 to TRBJ1-4, with a tentative D call TRBD1 (5 bases). The CDR3 sequence is 16 residues long. V shed 1 base and J shed 6 bases, with 15 bases lying between them. Per the germline V gene, CDR1 is SGHVS and CDR2 is FQNEAQ. The CDR3 DNA follows: TGTGCCAGCAGCTTAGTGTGGTTCAGGGCGGATGAAAAACTGTTTTTT. As protein: CASSLVWFRADEKLFF.

V gene TRBV5-1 combines with J gene TRBJ2-3, with D possibly TRBD1 on 6 matching bases. CDR3 length: 16 amino acids. Trimming took off 3 bases at V and 3 bases at J, with 17 bases between the two ends. Germline V gene data show CDR1 as SGHRS and CDR2 as YFSETQ. CDR3 DNA sequence: TGCGCCAGCAGCTCAGTTAGGGGGTATGGGACAGATACGCAGTATTTT. Translated, it gives CASSSVRGYGTDTQYF.

Worth noting for this clone: Other DNA variants within this sample encode the same CDR3. J is TRBJ2-5 and V is TRBV9; D is ambiguous. The CDR3 extends over 12 amino acids. Per germline, CDR1 SGDLS and CDR2 YYNGEE. V lost 0 bases to trimming and J lost 1 base, with 1 base between them. The CDR3 loop reads CASSVGQETQYF. CDR3 coding DNA: TGTGCCAGCAGCGTAGGCCAAGAGACCCAGTACTTC.

This chain uses TRBV18 with TRBJ1-2; tentatively, D is TRBD1 (5 bases). CDR1 and CDR2 (germline): KGHSH, LQKENI. Trimming stripped 8 bases from V and 0 bases from J, with 13 bases between. The CDR3 runs 14 residues. The CDR3 region has the DNA TGTGCCAGCCGGGGAATAGGGGCTAACTATGGCTACACCTTC. It specifies CASRGIGANYGYTF.

V is TRBV19 and J is TRBJ2-3, with D perhaps TRBD1 or TRBD2 (5 bases each). V was pared by 5 bases and J by 6 bases, with 18 bases between. The germline gives CDR1 LNHDA, CDR2 SQIVND (reference sequence). The CDR3 contains 15 residues. Here the CDR3 DNA reads TGTGCCAGTAGTGTTGGGACCCGGGGTTCTGATACGCAGTATTTT. Its protein product is CASSVGTRGSDTQYF.